The rows below give T cell receptor beta chains drawn from one sample of a study of liver allograft versus peripheral blood T cells. TCRdb re-called the reads through MiXCR, storing one row per CDR3 protein. This sample has around 17,000 distinct CDR3 sequences, with under 25% found just once. Receptor source: a human patient who had a liver transplant. The graft donor may be the source of some T cells. Each CDR3 is given with its conserved first and last residue. A D gene is named only where the DNA matches it firmly. Clone sizes are given selectively: once, few, many, or a class where the clone is expanded.

TRBV19	TRBD1	.	TRBJ2-7	TGTGCCAGTAGTGAGACAGGGGACTCAAACTCGGGGTACTTC	CASSETGDSNSGYF
TRBV6-5	.	medium-sized	TRBJ1-6	TGTGCCAGCAGTCCGCGGAGGGGACCCAATTCACCCCTCCACTTT	CASSPRRGPNSPLHF
TRBV6-1	TRBD1	.	TRBJ1-5	TGTGCCAGCAGAGGCCCTAACAGGGGGCAGGGTCAGCCCCAGCATTTT	CASRGPNRGQGQPQHF
TRBV13	.	.	TRBJ2-5	TGTGCCAGCAGCTCCCTAGAGACCCAAGAGACCCAGTACTTC	CASSSLETQETQYF
TRBV6-5	TRBD1	.	TRBJ2-7	TGTGCCAGCAGTAACGCGGACAGGTGGGGTTTTCACGAGCAGTACTTC	CASSNADRWGFHEQYF
TRBV27	TRBD1	.	TRBJ2-4	TGTGCCAGCAGTTCCGACGGGACAGGGGGCGGTAGGGCCAAAAACATTCAGTACTTC	CASSSDGTGGGRAKNIQYF
TRBV10-3	TRBD1	many	TRBJ1-4	TGTGCCATCAGTGAGTCGAACAGGGGGAACGAAAAACTGTTTTTT	CAISESNRGNEKLFF
TRBV19	.	many	TRBJ2-1	TGTGCCAGTAGTAGCGCCGCAGTCAGGGCCTACAATGAGCAGTTCTTC	CASSSAAVRAYNEQFF
TRBV5-5	TRBD1	.	TRBJ2-3	TGTGCCAGCAGCTCTCAGGGGGCGACAGATACGCAGTATTTT	CASSSQGATDTQYF
TRBV18	.	medium-sized	TRBJ1-1	TGTGCCAGCTCACCGGGGGCGGGACGTGCTGAAGCTTTCTTT	CASSPGAGRAEAFF
TRBV11-2	.	.	TRBJ2-1	TGTGCCAGCACCCCGCTCTACAATGAGCAGTTCTTC	CASTPLYNEQFF
TRBV28	TRBD2	few	TRBJ2-2	TGTGCCAGCAGTGTTACTAGCGGGGGCTACACCGGGGAGCTGTTTTTT	CASSVTSGGYTGELFF
TRBV28	.	.	TRBJ1-2	TGTGCCACCAGCTGGGGCAGGGAGTTCTATGGCTACACCTTC	CATSWGREFYGYTF
TRBV7-2	.	.	TRBJ1-2	TGTGCCAGCAGCCGAGAGCAGGCAAAGGGTTATGGCTACACCTTC	CASSREQAKGYGYTF
TRBV5-6	.	.	TRBJ1-2	TGTGCCAGCAGCCCGAGGGGTTATGGCTACACCTTC	CASSPRGYGYTF
TRBV6-5	.	few	TRBJ2-7	TGTGCCAGCATTTCCGGGACGTCTCCCTACGAGCAGTACTTC	CASISGTSPYEQYF
TRBV6-6	.	.	TRBJ2-7	TGTGCCACGAGCAGGAGCGAGGGTGAGCAGTACTTC	CATSRSEGEQYF
TRBV15	.	few	TRBJ1-5	TGTGCCACCAGCAGAGATGGCGGACCCCAGCATTTT	CATSRDGGPQHF
TRBV6-2/TRBV6-3	TRBD1	few	TRBJ2-7	TGTGCCAGCAGTTACTCGATTAGTAGGACAGGGACCTACGAGCAGTACTTC	CASSYSISRTGTYEQYF
TRBV28	TRBD1	few	TRBJ1-1	TGTGCCAGCAGCCCTACAGGGGGTTCTAATGAAGCTTTCTTT	CASSPTGGSNEAFF
TRBV7-2	TRBD1	.	TRBJ2-7	TGTGCCAGCAAGCTCGACAGGGTCACCTACGAGCAGTACTTC	CASKLDRVTYEQYF
TRBV6-5	.	few	TRBJ2-5	TGTGCCAGCAGTTCCTGGAGCCAAGAGACCCAGTACTTC	CASSSWSQETQYF
TRBV30	TRBD1	few	TRBJ1-6	TGTGCCTGGACCTCGGACAGGATATTCCCTAATTCACCCCTCCACTTT	CAWTSDRIFPNSPLHF
TRBV6-5	TRBD1	.	TRBJ2-1	TGTGCCAGCAGCAGGACAGGGGGTAGGGTCAATGAGCAGTTCTTC	CASSRTGGRVNEQFF
TRBV18	TRBD1	many	TRBJ2-2	TGTGCCAGCTCAACCGGGACAGCGAACACCGGGGAGCTGTTTTTT	CASSTGTANTGELFF
TRBV28	.	few	TRBJ1-5	TGTGCCAGCAGCCCTACCCTCCAGCCCCAGCATTTT	CASSPTLQPQHF
TRBV6-5	.	medium-sized	TRBJ2-4	TGTGCCAGCAGTTACGACAGGAGGGTAGGCATTCAGTACTTC	CASSYDRRVGIQYF
TRBV7-9	.	medium-sized	TRBJ2-6	TGTGCCAGCAGCTTAACCCGATATTCTGGGGCCAACGTCCTGACTTTC	CASSLTRYSGANVLTF
TRBV9	TRBD1	.	TRBJ1-1	TGTGCCAGCAACAGCGAGGGGGCAGCGAGCACTGAAGCTTTCTTT	CASNSEGAASTEAFF
TRBV6-1	.	many	TRBJ1-5	TGTGCCAGCAGTGAAAGGCCGGAGGGGTATCAGCCCCAGCATTTT	CASSERPEGYQPQHF
TRBV24-1	.	medium-sized	TRBJ1-3	TGTGCCACCAGTGATAGCAGGAACTCTGGAAACACCATATATTTT	CATSDSRNSGNTIYF
TRBV7-2	.	few	TRBJ2-7	TGTGCCAGCAGCTTATCACCGGGACTGTCCTACGAGCAGTACTTC	CASSLSPGLSYEQYF
TRBV24-1	TRBD2	many	TRBJ2-5	TGTGCCACCAGGGGGGGAGGGCCCCTCCAAGAGACCCAGTACTTC	CATRGGGPLQETQYF
TRBV29-1	.	many	TRBJ1-5	TGCAGCGTAGCTACACCGGGCAATCAGCCCCAGCATTTT	CSVATPGNQPQHF
TRBV18	.	medium-sized	TRBJ1-2	TGTGCCAGCTCACGGGGGGGTGCGACAGATAACTATGGCTACACCTTC	CASSRGGATDNYGYTF
TRBV29-1	TRBD1	many	TRBJ2-7	TGCAGCGTTTCGGACAGGGACGAGCAGTACTTC	CSVSDRDEQYF
TRBV5-4	.	many	TRBJ2-2	TGTGCCAGCAGCTTCGAAGCACCCGGGGAGCTGTTTTTT	CASSFEAPGELFF
TRBV28	TRBD1	few	TRBJ2-2	TGTGCCAGCAGGACGGGACAGGGTTACACCGGGGAGCTGTTTTTT	CASRTGQGYTGELFF
TRBV25-1	TRBD2	.	TRBJ2-1	TGTGCCAGCTCCCGGGGCGGGGGGTACAATGAGCAGTTCTTC	CASSRGGGYNEQFF
TRBV7-2	TRBD2	few	TRBJ2-3	TGTGCCAGCAGCCGACTAGCGGGTTACACAGATACGCAGTATTTT	CASSRLAGYTDTQYF
TRBV7-2	TRBD1	many	TRBJ2-2	TGTGCCAGCAGCCCTAGGCGGGACAGGCGGCAAGGGGAGCTGTTTTTT	CASSPRRDRRQGELFF
TRBV14	.	few	TRBJ2-2	TGTGCCAGCAGCCCGCAGGGGAGTAGGAACACCGGGGAGCTGTTTTTT	CASSPQGSRNTGELFF
TRBV6-1	.	medium-sized	TRBJ2-2	TGTGCCAGCAGTAAGCGGACCGGGGAGCTGTTTTTT	CASSKRTGELFF